A single sample is the source of the 7 T cell receptor beta chains below, sequenced in a study of T cells in tuberculosis (dated by TCRdb to 2017 to 2018). The library came from the immunoSEQ multiplex PCR assay. Here the immuneACCESS table is served through TCRdb, limited to in-frame sequences with V and J called. Missing clones are a known gap in these copies; in checked studies unresolved V genes cover under half, and the rest lacks a known reason. This sample comprises about 7,700 clones, around 95% of them detected only once. In total, the top ten clones hold approximately 10% of the sample. The sequenced material came from PBMCs. The receptors here all came from an adult with tuberculosis.

In this sample, this clone turned up once. The chain uses TRBV19 and TRBJ1-3, with 10 bases that match TRBD1. Trimming removed 7 bases from V and 4 bases from J; junction bases left unmatched: 7. This CDR3 spans 15 amino acids. Germline V gene data show CDR1 as LNHDA and CDR2 as SQIVND (reference sequence). The CDR3 here is CASIGDRGRGNTIYF. The CDR3 DNA reads TGTGCCAGTATCGGGGACAGGGGACGCGGAAACACCATATATTTT.

The chain recombines TRBV11-1 with TRBJ2-1, with 15 bases that match TRBD2. The V and J ends lost 3 bases and 5 bases, in that order; junction bases with no gene match: 5. This CDR3 region has 17 residues. Germline V gene data show CDR1 as SGHAT and CDR2 as FQDESV (reference sequence). CDR3 region: CASSFGLAGGPDNEQFF. CDR3 coding DNA: TGTGCCAGCAGCTTTGGACTAGCGGGAGGGCCTGACAATGAGCAGTTCTTC.

This clone appeared a single time. This chain connects TRBV2 to TRBJ1-1; no definite D call. Trimming cost V 4 bases and J 0 bases, with 12 bases left between them. The CDR3 is 15 residues long. Germline loops: CDR1 SNHLY, CDR2 FYNNEI. CDR3 region: CASSVQNIMNTEAFF. The CDR3 region has the DNA TGTGCCAGCAGTGTTCAGAACATTATGAACACTGAAGCTTTCTTT.

The gene calls are TRBV19 and TRBJ2-7; 9 nucleotides agree with TRBD1. J was trimmed by 2 bases and V by 5 bases; bases with no gene match: 7. Germline loops: CDR1 LNHDA, CDR2 SQIVND (reference sequence). The CDR3 has 15 amino acids. In DNA, the CDR3 is TGTGCCAGTAGTGTTACAGGGGGCCCACCCTACGAGCAGTACTTC. Translating gives CASSVTGGPPYEQYF.

This sequence joins TRBV6-1 and TRBJ1-5; 9 bases line up with TRBD1. V lost 7 bases to trimming and J lost 7 bases; unmatched junction nucleotides: 11. CDR3 length equals 15 residues. Germline CDR1 is MNHNS and CDR2 is SASEGT. The CDR3 protein is CASTPGTGFGQPQHF. The DNA for the CDR3 is TGTGCCAGCACTCCCGGGACAGGGTTTGGCCAGCCCCAGCATTTT.

CDR3 DNA sequence: TGTGCCAGCAGCTTGACAGGGGGGAATGAAAAACTGTTTTTT. Translated, it gives CASSLTGGNEKLFF. The rearrangement links TRBV7-9 to TRBJ1-4; 9 bases fit TRBD1. The CDR3 totals 14 residues. Germline V gene sequence: CDR1 SEHNR, CDR2 FQNEAQ (reference sequence). V was clipped by 3 bases and J by 5 bases; unmatched bases: 1.

This clone was observed a single time. This chain connects TRBV30 to TRBJ2-2; TRBD2 agrees at 10 bases. Germline V lookup: CDR1 GTSNPN, CDR2 SVGIG (reference sequence). V shed 5 bases, J shed 7 bases, and the junction held 10 bases outside the gene matches. The CDR3 contains 15 residues. The CDR3 nucleotides are TGTGCCTGGTTTAGCGGGGGGACCCGTTTCGGGGAGCTGTTTTTT. This encodes CAWFSGGTRFGELFF.